This T cell receptor (beta chain) came from a study of control samples from healthy donors and cancer patients. V dropped 2 bases and J dropped 2 bases, with 13 bases sitting between them. CDR1 and CDR2 (germline): LGHNA, YNFKEQ. There are 15 residues in the CDR3. Libraries were prepared by immunoSEQ multiplex PCR; TCRdb keeps only in-frame clonotypes and omits some of them. The table has approximately 100,000 clones, roughly 92% seen once; the top ten hold 3%. The sequencing sample was made of blood. The sequence derives from a human donor in good health. The donor label of this sample is uncertain. The rearrangement links TRBV4-2 to TRBJ2-7; D may be TRBD1 or TRBD2 (5 bases each). DNA for the CDR3: TGTGCCAGCAGCCAACGGCAGGGAGAAGCCTACGAGCAGTACTTC. Amino acid sequence: CASSQRQGEAYEQYF.